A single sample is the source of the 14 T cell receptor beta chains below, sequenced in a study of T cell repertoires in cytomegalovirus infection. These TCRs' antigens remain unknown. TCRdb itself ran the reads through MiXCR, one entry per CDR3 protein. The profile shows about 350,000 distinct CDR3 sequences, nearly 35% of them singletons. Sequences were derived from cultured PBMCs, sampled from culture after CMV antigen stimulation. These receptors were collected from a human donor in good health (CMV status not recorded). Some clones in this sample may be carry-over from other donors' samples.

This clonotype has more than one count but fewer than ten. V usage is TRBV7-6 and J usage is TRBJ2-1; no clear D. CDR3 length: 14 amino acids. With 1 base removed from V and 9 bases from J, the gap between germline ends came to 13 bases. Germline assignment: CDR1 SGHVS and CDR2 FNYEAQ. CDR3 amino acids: CASSLEGGSGEQFF. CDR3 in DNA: TGTGCCAGCAGCTTAGAGGGTGGTAGTGGTGAGCAGTTCTTC.

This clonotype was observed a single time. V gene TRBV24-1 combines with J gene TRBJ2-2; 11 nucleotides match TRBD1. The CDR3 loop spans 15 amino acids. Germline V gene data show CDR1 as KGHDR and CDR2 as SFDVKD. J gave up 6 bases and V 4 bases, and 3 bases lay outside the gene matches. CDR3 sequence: CATSDSGQGAGELFF. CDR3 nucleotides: TGTGCCACCAGTGACTCGGGACAGGGGGCCGGGGAGCTGTTTTTT.

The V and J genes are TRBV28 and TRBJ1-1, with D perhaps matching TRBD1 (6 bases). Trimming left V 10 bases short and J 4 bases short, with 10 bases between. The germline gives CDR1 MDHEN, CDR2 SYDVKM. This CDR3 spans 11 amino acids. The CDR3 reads CATTGSTEAFF. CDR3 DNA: TGTGCCACGACAGGCAGCACTGAAGCTTTCTTT.

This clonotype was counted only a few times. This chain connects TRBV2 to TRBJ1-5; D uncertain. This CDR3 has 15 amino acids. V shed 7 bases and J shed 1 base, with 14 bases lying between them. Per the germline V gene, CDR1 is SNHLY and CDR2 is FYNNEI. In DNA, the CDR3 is TGTGCCAGCATGGCAGAGATATACAGCAATCAGCCCCAGCATTTT. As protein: CASMAEIYSNQPQHF.

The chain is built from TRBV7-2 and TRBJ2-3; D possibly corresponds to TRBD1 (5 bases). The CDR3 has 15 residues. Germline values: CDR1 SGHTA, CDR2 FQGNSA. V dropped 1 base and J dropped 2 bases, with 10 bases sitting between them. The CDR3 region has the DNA TGTGCCAGCAGCTTAGAACAGGCTCTCACAGATACGCAGTATTTT. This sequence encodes CASSLEQALTDTQYF.

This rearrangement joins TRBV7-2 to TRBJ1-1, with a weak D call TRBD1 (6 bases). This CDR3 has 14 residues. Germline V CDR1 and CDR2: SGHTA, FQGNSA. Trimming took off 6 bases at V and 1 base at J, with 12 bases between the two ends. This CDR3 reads CASRPNRANTEAFF. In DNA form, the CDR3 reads TGTGCCAGCAGGCCCAACAGGGCGAACACTGAAGCTTTCTTT. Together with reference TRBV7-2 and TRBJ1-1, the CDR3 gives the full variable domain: GAGVSQSPSNKVTEKGKDVELRCDPISGHTALYWYRQSLGQGLEFLIYFQGNSAPDKSGLPSDRFSAERTGGSVSTLTIQRTQQEDSAVYLCASRPNRANTEAFFGQGTRLTVV.

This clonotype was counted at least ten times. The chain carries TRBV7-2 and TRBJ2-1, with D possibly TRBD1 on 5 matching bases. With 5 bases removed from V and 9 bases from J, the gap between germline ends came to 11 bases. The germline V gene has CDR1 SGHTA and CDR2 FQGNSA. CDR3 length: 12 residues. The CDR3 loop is CASSPGLIEQFF. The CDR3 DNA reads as TGTGCCAGCAGCCCAGGGTTAATTGAGCAGTTCTTC.

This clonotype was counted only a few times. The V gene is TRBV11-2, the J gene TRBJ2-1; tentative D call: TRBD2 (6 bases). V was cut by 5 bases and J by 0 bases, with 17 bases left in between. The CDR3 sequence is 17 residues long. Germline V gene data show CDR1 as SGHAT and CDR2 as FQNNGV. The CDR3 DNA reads TGTGCCAGCAGCCCGGGCGGGGCAACGAGCTCCTACAATGAGCAGTTCTTC. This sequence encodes CASSPGGATSSYNEQFF.

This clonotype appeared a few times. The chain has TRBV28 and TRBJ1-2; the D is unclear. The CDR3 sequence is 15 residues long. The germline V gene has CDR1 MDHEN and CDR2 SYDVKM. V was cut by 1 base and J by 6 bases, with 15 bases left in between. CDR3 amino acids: CASSLSPAGTDGYTF. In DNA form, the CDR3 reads TGTGCCAGCAGTTTATCTCCGGCGGGAACGGATGGCTACACCTTC.

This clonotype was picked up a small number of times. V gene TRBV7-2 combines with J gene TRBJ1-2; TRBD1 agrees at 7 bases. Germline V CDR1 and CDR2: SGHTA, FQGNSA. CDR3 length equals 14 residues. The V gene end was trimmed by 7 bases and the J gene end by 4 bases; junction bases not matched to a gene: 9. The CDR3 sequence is CASIPGQFRYGYTF. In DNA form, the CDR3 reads TGTGCCAGCATCCCGGGACAGTTTCGCTATGGCTACACCTTC.

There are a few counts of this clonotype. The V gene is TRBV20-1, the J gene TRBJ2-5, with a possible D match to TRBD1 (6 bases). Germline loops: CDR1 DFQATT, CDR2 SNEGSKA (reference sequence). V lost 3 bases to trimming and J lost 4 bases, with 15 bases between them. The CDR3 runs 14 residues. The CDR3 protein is CSAREQGRIETQYF. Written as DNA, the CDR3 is TGCAGTGCTAGGGAACAGGGACGGATAGAGACCCAGTACTTC.

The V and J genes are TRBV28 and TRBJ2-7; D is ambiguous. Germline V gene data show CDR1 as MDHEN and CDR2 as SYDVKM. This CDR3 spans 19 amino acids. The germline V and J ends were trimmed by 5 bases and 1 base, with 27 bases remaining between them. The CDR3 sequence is CASSPKGVGPANPSYEQYF. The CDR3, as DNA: TGTGCCAGCAGTCCCAAAGGCGTCGGGCCGGCTAACCCTTCCTACGAGCAGTACTTC. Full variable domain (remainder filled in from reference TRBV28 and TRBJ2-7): DVKVTQSSRYLVKRTGEKVFLECVQDMDHENMFWYRQDPGLGLRLIYFSYDVKMKEKGDIPEGYSVSREKKERFSLILESASTNQTSMYLCASSPKGVGPANPSYEQYFGPGTRLTVT.

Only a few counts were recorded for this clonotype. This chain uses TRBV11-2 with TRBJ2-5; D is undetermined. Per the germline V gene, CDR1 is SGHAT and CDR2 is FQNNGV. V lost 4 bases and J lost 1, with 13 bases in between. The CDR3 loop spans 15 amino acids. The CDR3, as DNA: TGTGCCAGCAGCTATCTTGGGCCGGGCCAAGAGACCCAGTACTTC. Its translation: CASSYLGPGQETQYF.

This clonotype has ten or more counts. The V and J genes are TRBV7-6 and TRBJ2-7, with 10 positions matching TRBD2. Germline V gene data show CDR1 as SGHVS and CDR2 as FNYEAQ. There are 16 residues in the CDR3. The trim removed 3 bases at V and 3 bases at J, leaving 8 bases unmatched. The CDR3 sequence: CASSLGLAGEDYEQYF. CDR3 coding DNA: TGTGCCAGCAGCTTGGGGCTAGCGGGGGAAGACTACGAGCAGTACTTC.